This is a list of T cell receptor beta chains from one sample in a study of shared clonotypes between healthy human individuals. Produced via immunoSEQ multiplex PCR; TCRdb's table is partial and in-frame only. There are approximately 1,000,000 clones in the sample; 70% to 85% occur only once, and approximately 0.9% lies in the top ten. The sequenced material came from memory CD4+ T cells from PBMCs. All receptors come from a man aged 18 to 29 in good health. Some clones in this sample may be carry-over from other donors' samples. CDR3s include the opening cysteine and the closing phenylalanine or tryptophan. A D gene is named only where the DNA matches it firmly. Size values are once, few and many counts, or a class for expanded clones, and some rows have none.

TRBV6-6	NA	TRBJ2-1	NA	CASRPQGPEDNEQFF	TGTGCCAGCAGACCGCAGGGACCGGAGGACAATGAGCAGTTCTTC
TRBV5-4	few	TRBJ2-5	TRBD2	CASSFTSGNTQETQYF	TGTGCCAGCAGCTTTACTAGCGGGAATACCCAAGAGACCCAGTACTTC
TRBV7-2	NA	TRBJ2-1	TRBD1	CASRRQGNYNEQFF	TGTGCCAGCAGGCGACAGGGTAACTACAATGAGCAGTTCTTC
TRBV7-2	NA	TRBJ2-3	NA	CASSLFGSTDTQYF	TGTGCCAGCAGCTTATTTGGGAGCACAGATACGCAGTATTTT
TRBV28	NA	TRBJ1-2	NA	CASSLTSTNYGYTF	TGTGCCAGCAGCCTCACGAGCACTAACTATGGCTACACCTTC
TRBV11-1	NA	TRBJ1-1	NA	CASSSQGQKTEAFF	TGTGCCAGCAGCTCACAGGGTCAGAAAACTGAAGCTTTCTTT
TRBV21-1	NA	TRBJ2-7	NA	CASSKGLAGPGEQYF	TGTGCCAGCAGCAAAGGGTTAGCAGGGCCCGGCGAGCAGTACTTC
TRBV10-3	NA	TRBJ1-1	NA	CAISESQGKIEAFF	TGTGCCATCAGTGAGTCGCAGGGTAAAATTGAAGCTTTCTTT
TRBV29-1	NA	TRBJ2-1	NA	CSARTGQGPYNEQFF	TGCAGCGCCCGAACAGGGCAGGGCCCCTACAATGAGCAGTTCTTC
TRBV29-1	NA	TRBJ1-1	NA	CSAEGEGGTEAFF	TGCAGCGCTGAAGGGGAGGGAGGCACTGAAGCTTTCTTT
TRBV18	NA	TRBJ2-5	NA	CASSPDRRRETQYF	TGTGCCAGCTCACCAGACAGGAGGCGGGAGACCCAGTACTTC
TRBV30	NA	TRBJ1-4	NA	CAWSPRDMKEKLFF	TGTGCCTGGAGCCCCCGGGACATGAAGGAAAAACTGTTTTTT
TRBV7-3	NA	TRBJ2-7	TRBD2	CASSLNREGSEQYF	TGTGCCAGCAGCTTAAACCGGGAGGGTAGCGAGCAGTACTTC
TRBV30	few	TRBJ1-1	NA	CACFRWNTEAFF	TGTGCCTGCTTTAGGTGGAACACTGAAGCTTTCTTT
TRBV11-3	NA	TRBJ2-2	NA	CASSPVGTGELFF	TGTGCCAGCAGCCCCGTGGGAACCGGGGAGCTGTTTTTT
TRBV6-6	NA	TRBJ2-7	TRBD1	CASSRDRTYEQYF	TGTGCCAGCAGTAGGGACAGGACCTACGAGCAGTACTTC
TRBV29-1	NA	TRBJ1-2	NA	CSVVSNYGYTF	TGCAGCGTTGTATCTAACTATGGCTACACCTTC
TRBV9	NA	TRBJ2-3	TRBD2	CASSASGSNTDTQYF	TGTGCCAGCAGCGCTAGCGGGAGTAACACAGATACGCAGTATTTT
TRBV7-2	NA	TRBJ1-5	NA	CASSLEAFQPQHF	TGTGCCAGCAGCTTAGAAGCTTTTCAGCCCCAGCATTTT
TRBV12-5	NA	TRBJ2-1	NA	CASGRVGSNEQFF	TGTGCTAGTGGCCGAGTAGGGTCCAATGAGCAGTTCTTC
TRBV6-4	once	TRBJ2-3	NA	CASSSFGAGDTQYF	TGTGCCAGCAGCTCCTTCGGTGCGGGAGATACGCAGTATTTT
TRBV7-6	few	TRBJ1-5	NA	CASSLDTGNQPQHF	TGTGCCAGCAGCTTAGATACGGGCAATCAGCCCCAGCATTTT
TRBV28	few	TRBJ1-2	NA	CASSLMANYGYTF	TGTGCCAGCAGTTTGATGGCTAACTATGGCTACACCTTC
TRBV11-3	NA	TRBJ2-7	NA	CASSGGGTYEQYF	TGTGCCAGCAGCGGGGGCGGTACCTACGAGCAGTACTTC
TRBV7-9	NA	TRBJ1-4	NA	CASSLKATNEKLFF	TGTGCCAGCAGCTTAAAAGCAACTAATGAAAAACTGTTTTTT
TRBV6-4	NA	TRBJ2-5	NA	CASSDGIQETQYF	TGTGCCAGCAGTGACGGGATTCAAGAGACCCAGTACTTC
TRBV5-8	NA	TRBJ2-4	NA	CASSPGPTKNIQYF	TGTGCCAGCAGTCCAGGGCCCACCAAAAACATTCAGTACTTC
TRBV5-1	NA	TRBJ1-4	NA	CASSLDVPRGEKLFF	TGCGCCAGCAGCTTGGATGTCCCCAGGGGAGAAAAACTGTTTTTT
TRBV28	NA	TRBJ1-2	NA	CASSSTLGRSTLYGYTF	TGTGCCAGCAGTTCGACTCTTGGGCGCAGTACGCTTTATGGCTACACCTTC
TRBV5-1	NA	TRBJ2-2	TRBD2	CASSNAFSGRANTGELFF	TGCGCCAGCAGCAACGCCTTTAGCGGGAGGGCGAACACCGGGGAGCTGTTTTTT
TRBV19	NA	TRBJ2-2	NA	CASSVVGELFF	TGTGCCAGTAGCGTTGTCGGGGAGCTGTTTTTT
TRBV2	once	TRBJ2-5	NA	CASSPHPGWLETQYF	TGTGCCAGCAGTCCCCACCCAGGGTGGTTGGAGACCCAGTACTTC